The rows below give T cell receptor beta chains drawn from one sample of a study of T-cell reconstitution after alpha-beta-depleted transplantation in children. TCRdb re-analysed the PCR reads in MiXCR, keeping a single row per CDR3 protein. The table lists about 540,000 distinct CDR3 sequences, roughly 18% of them singletons. Here the sequenced sample was PBMCs from the stem cell graft donor, taken from the stem cell graft. The receptors here all came from a human donor who donated a stem cell graft to a child with acute lymphoblastic leukemia. Both conserved end residues are part of each CDR3. Each record gives: D gene, clone size, J gene, V gene, CDR3 protein. A D gene is named only where the DNA matches it firmly. Clone size is stated in some rows and not others, as once, few, many or a class when expanded.

TRBD2 NA TRBJ2-5 TRBV15 CATSREASGSKETQYF
NA many TRBJ2-2 TRBV6-6 CASMITGELFF
NA few TRBJ1-5 TRBV5-5 CASSRGPRQPQHF
TRBD2 NA TRBJ2-1 TRBV27 CASKIAGDYNEQFF
NA few TRBJ2-2 TRBV12-3/TRBV12-4 CASSGLGPGELFF
NA NA TRBJ1-6 TRBV12-3/TRBV12-4 CTSSPAPGSRSYNSPLHF
NA many TRBJ1-6 TRBV12-3/TRBV12-4 CASSLIYRPYNSPLHF
TRBD2 NA TRBJ2-2 TRBV29-1 CSVSGTSGSYTGELFF
NA few TRBJ2-2 TRBV2 CASRPVRGAGELFF
TRBD1 NA TRBJ2-1 TRBV29-1 CSVEGLKGQGFYEQFF
TRBD1 few TRBJ2-1 TRBV12-3/TRBV12-4 CASSDRGPNQFF
NA many TRBJ2-2 TRBV6-4 CASSVQGSSPGELFF
NA NA TRBJ1-6 TRBV6-1 CASSPGPGGGVAFESLHF
NA NA TRBJ1-2 TRBV5-1 CASSLAPISNYGYTF